Following are 27 T cell receptor beta chains from one sample sequenced in a study of identical twins. MiXCR was run by TCRdb on the 5' RACE reads, yielding one entry per CDR3 protein. The table lists about 220,000 distinct CDR3 sequences, around 9.6% of them singletons, with just over 5% in the top ten. Sequencing was carried out using memory (CD45RO+) T cells sorted from blood. These receptors were collected from a woman aged 18-29 years in good health.

This sequence joins TRBV19 and TRBJ2-2; 8 bases are a match to TRBD2. This CDR3 region has 19 residues. J was trimmed by 3 bases and V by 3 bases; bases with no gene match: 15. The germline V gene has CDR1 LNHDA and CDR2 SQIVND (reference sequence). CDR3 coding DNA: TGTGCCAGTAGTATCGGCCGGTTTAGCGGGAAATTTGACACCGGGGAGCTGTTTTTT. Its protein is CASSIGRFSGKFDTGELFF.

This clonotype was counted a few times. The CDR3 spells CASSEVETQYF. In DNA form, the CDR3 reads TGTGCCAGCAGTGAGGTAGAGACCCAGTACTTC. The V and J genes are TRBV7-9 and TRBJ2-5; D gene uncertain. V was pared by 6 bases and J by 4 bases, with 6 bases between. The CDR3 contains 11 residues. Germline loops: CDR1 SEHNR, CDR2 FQNEAQ (reference sequence).

This chain uses TRBV6-2 or TRBV6-3 with TRBJ2-7; 9 bases line up with TRBD2. The length of the CDR3 is 16 residues. From germline, CDR1 is MNHEY and CDR2 SVGEGT. Losses at the gene ends were 5 bases for V and 2 bases for J; bases not matched to a gene: 10. The CDR3 spells CASSTITSGFPYEQYF. Here the CDR3 DNA reads TGTGCCAGCAGTACCATCACTAGCGGGTTTCCCTACGAGCAGTACTTC.

This clonotype was recorded a few times. The chain employs TRBV6-1 and TRBJ1-2; TRBD1 is a possible D gene (6 bases). The ends were cut back, 8 bases at V and 4 bases at J, with 20 bases in the middle. Germline CDR1 and CDR2: MNHNS and SASEGT. This CDR3 contains 15 residues. For the CDR3, the DNA is TGTGCCAGCTCAACTCAGGGAGGGGGTAGCTATGGCTACACCTTC. It encodes CASSTQGGGSYGYTF.

This clonotype showed up just a few times. The rearrangement links TRBV3-1 to TRBJ1-4; D gene ambiguous. Trimming shortened V by 4 bases and J by 8 bases, and 5 bases separated the two germline ends. This CDR3 comprises 11 residues. Germline V gene lookup returns CDR1 LGHDT and CDR2 YNNKEL (reference sequence). The CDR3 sequence: CASSRSEKLFF. The CDR3 region has the DNA TGTGCCAGCAGCCGGAGCGAAAAACTGTTTTTT.

This clonotype was counted ten times or more. The chain has TRBV5-1 and TRBJ2-3; possibly TRBD1 for D (6 bases). The CDR3 is 16 amino acids. V lost 3 bases and J 5 bases, leaving 19 bases between the germline ends. From germline, CDR1 is SGHRS and CDR2 YFSETQ. The CDR3, as DNA: TGCGCCAGCAGCTCAGGGACAACCCAAGCCTTAGATACGCAGTATTTT. Translating gives CASSSGTTQALDTQYF.

The chain is built from TRBV4-3 and TRBJ2-7; D call uncertain. The CDR3 is made up of 15 amino acids. From germline, CDR1 is LGHNA and CDR2 YSLEER. V gave up 0 bases and J gave up 4 bases, with 13 bases separating them. DNA for the CDR3: TGCGCCAGCAGCCAAGATTCCGGGCCTTATTACGAGCAGTACTTC. Its translation is CASSQDSGPYYEQYF.

At least ten counts were recorded for this clonotype. This chain links TRBV20-1 with TRBJ2-1; D uncertain. V lost 3 bases and J 6 bases, leaving 15 bases between the germline ends. CDR1 and CDR2 from the germline V gene are DFQATT and SNEGSKA (reference sequence). The CDR3 is 14 residues long. The CDR3 DNA sequence: TGCAGTGCTAGTGGTGGGTTCCCTTTCAATGAGCAGTTCTTC. Translating it yields CSASGGFPFNEQFF.

This clonotype was recorded many times. This rearrangement joins TRBV11-2 to TRBJ1-1, with a possible D match to TRBD1 (5 bases). The V end lost 1 base, the J end lost 6 bases, and 12 bases lay between the germline ends. The CDR3 extends over 14 amino acids. Germline CDR1 is SGHAT and CDR2 is FQNNGV. Here the CDR3 reads CASSLGLGRAEAFF. The CDR3, as DNA: TGTGCCAGCAGCTTAGGTTTGGGGCGAGCTGAAGCTTTCTTT.

This clonotype was picked up a small number of times. V is TRBV5-1 and J is TRBJ2-2, with 11 bases fitting TRBD1. V dropped 4 bases and J dropped 6; count of bases not matched to a gene: 8. Germline CDR1 SGHRS, CDR2 YFSETQ. The CDR3 has 16 residues. This chain's CDR3 is CASSPGDRGESGELFF. In nucleotides, the CDR3 is TGCGCCAGCAGCCCTGGGGACAGGGGGGAGTCCGGGGAGCTGTTTTTT.

The rearrangement uses TRBV11-3 and TRBJ2-7, with D possibly matching TRBD2 (5 bases). The length of the CDR3 is 13 residues. CDR1 SGHNT and CDR2 YENEEA come from the germline V gene. The V gene lost 3 bases and the J gene lost 3 bases, with 9 bases spanning the gap. CDR3 loop: CASSFRGSYEQYF. As DNA, the CDR3 is TGTGCCAGCAGCTTTCGTGGGAGCTACGAGCAGTACTTC.

The V gene is TRBV6-1, the J gene TRBJ2-1; TRBD2 matches 10 bases. Germline V gene sequence: CDR1 MNHNS, CDR2 SASEGT. The junction had 0 bases not matched to a gene; V was cut back by 1 base and J by 3 bases. The CDR3 runs to 15 residues. CDR3 sequence (DNA): TGTGCCAGCAGTGAAGTAGCGGGGGGCTACAATGAGCAGTTCTTC. It codes for CASSEVAGGYNEQFF.

This clonotype was seen at least ten times. The gene calls are TRBV19 and TRBJ2-1; 15 bases match TRBD2. The V gene end was trimmed by 5 bases and the J gene end by 6 bases; junction bases not matched to a gene: 2. Germline loops: CDR1 LNHDA, CDR2 SQIVND (reference sequence). The CDR3 length is 15 residues. As DNA, the CDR3 is TGTGCCAGTAGTGGGACTAGCGGGGGGATCAATGAGCAGTTCTTC. Translated: CASSGTSGGINEQFF.

In its sample, this clonotype was seen a few times. The chain combines TRBV29-1 with TRBJ2-7; D unresolved. The CDR3 loop spans 11 amino acids. Germline CDR1 is SQVTM and CDR2 is ANQGSEA. In nucleotides, the CDR3 is TGCATAGAGTACGTCGCCTACGAGCAGTACTTC. Its translation is CIEYVAYEQYF.

This clonotype showed up many times. This chain joins TRBV3-1 and TRBJ2-1, with a possible D match to TRBD2 (6 bases). Germline assignment: CDR1 LGHDT and CDR2 YNNKEL (reference sequence). This CDR3 comprises 16 residues. V lost 5 bases and J 7 bases, leaving 21 bases between the germline ends. For the CDR3, the DNA is TGTGCCAGCAGCAACCTATACCGGGGGTCCCGGAATGAGCAGTTCTTC. It encodes CASSNLYRGSRNEQFF.

The rearrangement joins TRBV7-9 to TRBJ1-6; maybe TRBD1 (5 bases). Germline assignment: CDR1 SEHNR and CDR2 FQNEAQ (reference sequence). The ends were cut back, 5 bases at V and 9 bases at J, with 8 bases in the middle. CDR3 length: 12 amino acids. CDR3 sequence: CASSVQVSPLHF. In DNA, the CDR3 is TGTGCCAGCAGCGTACAGGTTTCACCCCTCCACTTT.

This clonotype was picked up a small number of times. The chain combines TRBV3-1 with TRBJ2-7; 9 bases are a match to TRBD1. CDR1 is LGHDT, CDR2 YNNKEL, per germline (reference sequence). The CDR3 spans 17 residues. V was clipped by 0 bases and J by 3 bases; unmatched bases: 9. The CDR3, as DNA: TGTGCCAGCAGCCAAGATCTAACAGGGGGCAGCAACTACGAGCAGTACTTC. Encoded protein: CASSQDLTGGSNYEQYF.

The gene calls are TRBV2 and TRBJ2-7, with a tentative D call TRBD1 (5 bases). From germline, CDR1 is SNHLY and CDR2 FYNNEI. V was trimmed by 6 bases and J by 6 bases, leaving 12 bases between them. The CDR3 sequence is 12 residues long. CDR3 nucleotides: TGTGCCAGCAGCATTACTGACAGCGAGCAGTACTTC. It codes for CASSITDSEQYF.

The chain carries TRBV11-2 and TRBJ2-3; perhaps TRBD1 as D (6 bases). The CDR3 is 18 amino acids. The V and J ends lost 5 bases and 0 bases respectively, with 21 bases between them. CDR1 SGHAT and CDR2 FQNNGV come from the germline V gene. The CDR3 region is CASSVGFTWGQSTDTQYF. The CDR3 nucleotides are TGTGCCAGCAGCGTAGGATTCACGTGGGGGCAGAGCACAGATACGCAGTATTTT.

This clonotype was observed a handful of times. The V call is TRBV25-1, the J call TRBJ2-2; 8 bases fit TRBD2. This CDR3 is built from 17 residues. V was pared by 2 bases and J by 4 bases, with 9 bases of the junction left unmatched. In germline, CDR1 is MGHDK, CDR2 SYGVNS. CDR3 coding DNA: TGTGCCAGCAGTGAACCGTACGGGAGGGGGGGCACCGGGGAGCTGTTTTTT. It specifies CASSEPYGRGGTGELFF. The full variable domain, in which reference TRBV25-1 and TRBJ2-2 provide the parts outside the CDR3, is EADIYQTPRYLVIGTGKKITLECSQTMGHDKMYWYQQDPGMELHLIHYSYGVNSTEKGDLSSESTVSRIRTEHFPLTLESARPSHTSQYLCASSEPYGRGGTGELFFGEGSRLTVL.

The J gene is TRBJ1-5, the V gene TRBV20-1, with D perhaps TRBD1 (5 bases). Germline V gene lookup returns CDR1 DFQATT and CDR2 SNEGSKA (reference sequence). The germline V and J ends were trimmed by 7 bases and 6 bases, with 16 bases remaining between them. The CDR3 covers 13 residues. In DNA form, the CDR3 reads TGCAGTGGACATCGGGGGGTGGGTCAGCCCCAGCATTTT. Encoded protein: CSGHRGVGQPQHF.

The chain links TRBV27 to TRBJ1-5, with D possibly being TRBD1 (5 bases). Germline lookup yields CDR1 MNHEY and CDR2 SMNVEV (reference sequence). This CDR3 is 14 amino acids long. Trimming cost V 6 bases and J 5 bases, with 14 bases left between them. CDR3 region: CASSRFGGDQPQHF. DNA for the CDR3: TGTGCCAGCAGCCGATTCGGGGGGGATCAGCCCCAGCATTTT.

This chain links TRBV30 with TRBJ2-2, with 11 nucleotides matching TRBD2. CDR1 is GTSNPN and CDR2 is SVGIG in the germline V gene (reference sequence). This CDR3 comprises 17 residues. The V segment lost 0 bases and the J segment 6 bases; nucleotides outside the gene matches: 9. For the CDR3, the DNA is TGTGCCTGGAGTGTAGTATTAGCGGGAGGGTCTTCCGGGGAGCTGTTTTTT. Translation gives CAWSVVLAGGSSGELFF.

This clonotype was found many times. This CDR3 reads CASSLTGNTGELFF. The CDR3 coding sequence is TGTGCCAGCAGTTTGACAGGGAACACCGGGGAGCTGTTTTTT. V gene TRBV12-3 or TRBV12-4 combines with J gene TRBJ2-2; weak D call: TRBD1 (6 bases). The germline V and J ends were trimmed by 3 bases and 1 base, with 6 bases remaining between them. This CDR3 comprises 14 residues.

This clonotype turned up a few times. The V gene is TRBV7-8, the J gene TRBJ2-3, with no clear D. Germline assignment: CDR1 SGHVS and CDR2 FQNEAQ. The V gene lost 5 bases and the J gene lost 5 bases, with 14 bases spanning the gap. This CDR3 is built from 14 residues. The CDR3 coding sequence is TGTGCCAGCAGCCCGGTGGCGCCGGGAGATACGCAGTATTTT. It encodes CASSPVAPGDTQYF. Based on the CDR3 plus reference TRBV7-8 and TRBJ2-3, the full variable domain is GAGVSQSPRYKVAKRGQDVALRCDPISGHVSLFWYQQALGQGPEFLTYFQNEAQLDKSGLPSDRFFAERPEGSVSTLKIQRTQQEDSAVYLCASSPVAPGDTQYFGPGTRLTVL.

V and J are TRBV10-3 and TRBJ1-6; D not resolved. The ends were cut back, 2 bases at V and 0 bases at J, with 11 bases in the middle. Looked up from germline, CDR1 is ENHRY and CDR2 is SYGVKD. The CDR3 length is 17 residues. The chain's CDR3 is CAISEGHPSSYNSPLHF. The CDR3 DNA follows: TGTGCCATCAGTGAGGGCCACCCTAGCTCCTATAATTCACCCCTCCACTTT.

This clonotype has just a few counts. The chain joins TRBV20-1 to TRBJ2-5; 12 bases fit TRBD2. There are 16 residues in the CDR3. Germline trimming cut 6 bases from V and 4 bases from J; bases unmatched to any gene: 12. The V gene's germline CDR1 is DFQATT and CDR2 SNEGSKA (reference sequence). The CDR3 bases are TGCAGTGCAAATCTAGCGGGGGGGGCGGTTCGAGAGACCCAGTACTTC. This codes for CSANLAGGAVRETQYF.